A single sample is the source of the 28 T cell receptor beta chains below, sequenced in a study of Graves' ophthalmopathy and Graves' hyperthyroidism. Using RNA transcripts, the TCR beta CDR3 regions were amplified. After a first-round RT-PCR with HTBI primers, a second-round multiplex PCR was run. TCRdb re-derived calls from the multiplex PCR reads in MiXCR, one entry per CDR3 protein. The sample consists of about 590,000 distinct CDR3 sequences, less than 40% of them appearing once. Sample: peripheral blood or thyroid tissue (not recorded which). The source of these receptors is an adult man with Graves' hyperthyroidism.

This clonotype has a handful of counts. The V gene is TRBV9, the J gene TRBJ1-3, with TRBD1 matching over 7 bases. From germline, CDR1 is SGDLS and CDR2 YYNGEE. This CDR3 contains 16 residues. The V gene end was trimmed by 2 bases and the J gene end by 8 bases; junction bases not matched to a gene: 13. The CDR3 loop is CASSVGSTGLWDTIYF. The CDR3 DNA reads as TGTGCCAGCAGCGTGGGCTCGACAGGGCTTTGGGACACCATATATTTT.

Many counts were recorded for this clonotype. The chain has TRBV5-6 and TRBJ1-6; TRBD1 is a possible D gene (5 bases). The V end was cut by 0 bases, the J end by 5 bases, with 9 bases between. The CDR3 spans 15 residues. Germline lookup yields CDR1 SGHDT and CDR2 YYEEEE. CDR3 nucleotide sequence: TGTGCCAGCAGCTTGGGACAGCTCGATAATTCACCCCTCCACTTT. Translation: CASSLGQLDNSPLHF. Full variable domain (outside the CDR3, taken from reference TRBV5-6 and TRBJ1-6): DAGVTQSPTHLIKTRGQQVTLRCSPKSGHDTVSWYQQALGQGPQFIFQYYEEEERQRGNFPDRFSGHQFPNYSSELNVNALLLGDSALYLCASSLGQLDNSPLHFGNGTRLTVT.

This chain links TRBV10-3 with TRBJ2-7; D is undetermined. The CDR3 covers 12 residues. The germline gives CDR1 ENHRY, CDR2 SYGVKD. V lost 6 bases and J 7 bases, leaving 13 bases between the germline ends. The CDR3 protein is CAISATTEEQYF. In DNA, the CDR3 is TGTGCCATCAGCGCTACGACGGAAGAGCAGTACTTC.

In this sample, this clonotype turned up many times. The DNA of the CDR3 is TGTGCCAGCATGGCGAGAACTGGAAACACCATATATTTT. Translating it yields CASMARTGNTIYF. V is TRBV2 and J is TRBJ1-3; D gene ambiguous. The germline gives CDR1 SNHLY, CDR2 FYNNEI. CDR3 length: 13 residues. The V end was cut by 7 bases, the J end by 2 bases, with 9 bases between.

The CDR3 region has the DNA TGCAGCGTTGAAGATCGCGGGACAAACCAGCCCCAGCATTTT. Translated: CSVEDRGTNQPQHF. V usage is TRBV29-1 and J usage is TRBJ1-5; TRBD1 is a possible D gene (6 bases). The CDR3 length is 14 residues. Germline V gene sequence: CDR1 SQVTM, CDR2 ANQGSEA. Trimming left V 0 bases short and J 7 bases short, with 13 bases between.

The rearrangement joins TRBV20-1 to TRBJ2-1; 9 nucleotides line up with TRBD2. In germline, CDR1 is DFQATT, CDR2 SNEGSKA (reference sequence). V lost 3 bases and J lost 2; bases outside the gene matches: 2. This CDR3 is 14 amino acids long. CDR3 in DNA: TGCAGTGCTAGGCGGGAGGGTGCCTACAATGAGCAGTTCTTC. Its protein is CSARREGAYNEQFF.

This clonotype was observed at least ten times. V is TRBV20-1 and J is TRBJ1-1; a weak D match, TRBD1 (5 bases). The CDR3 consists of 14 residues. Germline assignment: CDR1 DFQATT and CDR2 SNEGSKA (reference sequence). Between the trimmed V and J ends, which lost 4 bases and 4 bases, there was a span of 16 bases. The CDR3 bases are TGCAGTGCTAAACTACAGGTGCCCGTCACTGAAGCTTTCTTT. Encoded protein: CSAKLQVPVTEAFF.

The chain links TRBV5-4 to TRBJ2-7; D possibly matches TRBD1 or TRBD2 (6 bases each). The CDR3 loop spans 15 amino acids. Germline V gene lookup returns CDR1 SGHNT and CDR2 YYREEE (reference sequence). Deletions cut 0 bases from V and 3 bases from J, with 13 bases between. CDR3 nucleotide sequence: TGTGCCAGCAGCTTGGGAACGGGGGCGGGCTACGAGCAGTACTTC. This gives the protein CASSLGTGAGYEQYF.

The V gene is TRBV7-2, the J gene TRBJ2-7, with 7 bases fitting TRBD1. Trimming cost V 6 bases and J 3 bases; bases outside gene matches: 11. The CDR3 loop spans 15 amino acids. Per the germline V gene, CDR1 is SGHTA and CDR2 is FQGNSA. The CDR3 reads CASSSLDRRLYEQYF. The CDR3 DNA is TGTGCCAGCAGTTCCCTGGACAGGAGGCTCTACGAGCAGTACTTC.

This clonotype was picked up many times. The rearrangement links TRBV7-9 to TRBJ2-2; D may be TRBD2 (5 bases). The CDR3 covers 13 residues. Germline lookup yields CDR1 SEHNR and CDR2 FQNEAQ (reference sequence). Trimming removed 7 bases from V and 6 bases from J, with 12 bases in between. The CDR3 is CASTQAGAGELFF. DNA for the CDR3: TGTGCCAGCACGCAAGCCGGGGCCGGGGAGCTGTTTTTT. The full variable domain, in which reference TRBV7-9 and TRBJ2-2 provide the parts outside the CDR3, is DTGVSQNPRHKITKRGQNVTFRCDPISEHNRLYWYRQTLGQGPEFLTYFQNEAQLEKSRLLSDRFSAERPKGSFSTLEIQRTEQGDSAMYLCASTQAGAGELFFGEGSRLTVL.

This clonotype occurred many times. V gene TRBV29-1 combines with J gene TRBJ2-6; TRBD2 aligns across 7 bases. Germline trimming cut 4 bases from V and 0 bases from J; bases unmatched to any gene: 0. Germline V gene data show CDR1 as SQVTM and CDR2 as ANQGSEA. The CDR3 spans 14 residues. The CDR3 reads CSVGTSSGANVLTF. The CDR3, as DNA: TGCAGCGTTGGGACTAGCTCTGGGGCCAACGTCCTGACTTTC.

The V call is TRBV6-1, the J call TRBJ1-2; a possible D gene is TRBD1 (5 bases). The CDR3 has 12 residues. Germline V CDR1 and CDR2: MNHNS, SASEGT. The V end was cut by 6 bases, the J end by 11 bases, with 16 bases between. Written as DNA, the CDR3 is TGTGCCAGCAGGATCGGGACTAGCGGATACACCTTC. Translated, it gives CASRIGTSGYTF.

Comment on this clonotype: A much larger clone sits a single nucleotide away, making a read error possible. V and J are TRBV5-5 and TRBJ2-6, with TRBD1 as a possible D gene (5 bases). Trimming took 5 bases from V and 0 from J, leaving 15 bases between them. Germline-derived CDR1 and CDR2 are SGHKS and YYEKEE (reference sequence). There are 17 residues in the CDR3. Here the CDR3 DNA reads TGTGCCAGCAGTCACCGACAGCTCCTCTCTGGGGCCAACGTCCTGACTTTC. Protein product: CASSHRQLLSGANVLTF.

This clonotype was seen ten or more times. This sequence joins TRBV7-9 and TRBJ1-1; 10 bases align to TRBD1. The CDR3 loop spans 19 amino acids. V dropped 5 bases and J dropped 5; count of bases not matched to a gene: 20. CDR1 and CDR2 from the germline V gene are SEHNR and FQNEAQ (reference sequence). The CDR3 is CASSHVGTGVPLGKTEAFF. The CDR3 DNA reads TGTGCCAGCAGCCACGTAGGGACAGGGGTACCTCTGGGGAAGACTGAAGCTTTCTTT.

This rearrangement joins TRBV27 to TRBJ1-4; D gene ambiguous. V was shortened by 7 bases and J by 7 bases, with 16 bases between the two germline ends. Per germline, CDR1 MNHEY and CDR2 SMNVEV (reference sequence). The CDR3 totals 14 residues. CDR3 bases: TGTGCCAGCATTGAACCGCGTCTCGGTGAAAAACTGTTTTTT. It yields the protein CASIEPRLGEKLFF.

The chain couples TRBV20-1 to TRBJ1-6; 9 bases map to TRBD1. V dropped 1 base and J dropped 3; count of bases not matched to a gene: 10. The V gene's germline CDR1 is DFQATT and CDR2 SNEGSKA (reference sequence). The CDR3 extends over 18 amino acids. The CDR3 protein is CSARVLEGQGGYNSPLHF. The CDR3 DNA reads TGCAGTGCTAGAGTATTGGAGGGACAGGGTGGCTATAATTCACCCCTCCACTTT.

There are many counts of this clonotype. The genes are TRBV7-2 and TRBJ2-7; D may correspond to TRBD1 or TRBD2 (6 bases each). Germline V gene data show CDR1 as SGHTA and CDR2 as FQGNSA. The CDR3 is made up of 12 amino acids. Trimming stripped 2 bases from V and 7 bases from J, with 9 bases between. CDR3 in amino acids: CASSLRGAEQYF. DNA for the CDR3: TGTGCCAGCAGCTTAAGGGGGGCGGAGCAGTACTTC.

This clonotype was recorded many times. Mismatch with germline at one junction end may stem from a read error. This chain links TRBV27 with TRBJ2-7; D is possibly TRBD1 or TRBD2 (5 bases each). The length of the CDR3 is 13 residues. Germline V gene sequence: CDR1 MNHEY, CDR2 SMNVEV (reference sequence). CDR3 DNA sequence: TGCGCCAGCAGCTTCGGGACGAGCTACGAGCAGTACTTC. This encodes CASSFGTSYEQYF.

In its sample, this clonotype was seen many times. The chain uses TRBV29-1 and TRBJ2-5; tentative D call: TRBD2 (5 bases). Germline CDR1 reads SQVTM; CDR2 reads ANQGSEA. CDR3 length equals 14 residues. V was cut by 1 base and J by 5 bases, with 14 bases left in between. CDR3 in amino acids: CSVEGGFSWETQYF. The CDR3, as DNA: TGCAGCGTTGAAGGCGGGTTTAGCTGGGAGACCCAGTACTTC.

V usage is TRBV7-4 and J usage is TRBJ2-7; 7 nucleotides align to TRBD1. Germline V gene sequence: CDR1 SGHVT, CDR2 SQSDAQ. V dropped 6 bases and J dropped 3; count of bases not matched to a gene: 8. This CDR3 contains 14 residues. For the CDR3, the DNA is TGTGCCAGCAGTCCGGGACAGACCCGCTACGAGCAGTACTTC. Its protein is CASSPGQTRYEQYF.

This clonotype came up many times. CDR3 loop: CASSHGRGQEGKNTEAFF. In DNA form, the CDR3 reads TGTGCCAGCAGCCACGGTAGGGGTCAAGAAGGGAAGAACACTGAAGCTTTCTTT. The chain recombines TRBV9 with TRBJ1-1; TRBD1 is a possible D gene (5 bases). Germline V lookup: CDR1 SGDLS, CDR2 YYNGEE. The ends were cut back, 4 bases at V and 1 base at J, with 23 bases in the middle. This CDR3 contains 18 residues.

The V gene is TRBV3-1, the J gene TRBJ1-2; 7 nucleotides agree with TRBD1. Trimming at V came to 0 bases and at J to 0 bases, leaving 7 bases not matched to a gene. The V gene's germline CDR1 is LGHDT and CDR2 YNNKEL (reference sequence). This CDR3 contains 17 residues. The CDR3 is CASSQDRNRGTNYGYTF. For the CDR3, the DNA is TGTGCCAGCAGCCAAGATAGAAACAGGGGCACTAACTATGGCTACACCTTC.

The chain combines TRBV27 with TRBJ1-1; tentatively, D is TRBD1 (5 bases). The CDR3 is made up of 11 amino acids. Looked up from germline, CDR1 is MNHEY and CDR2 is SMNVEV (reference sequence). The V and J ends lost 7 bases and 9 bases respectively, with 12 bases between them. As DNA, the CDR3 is TGTGCCAGCACCTCGGGGGTGAAAGCTTTCTTT. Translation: CASTSGVKAFF.

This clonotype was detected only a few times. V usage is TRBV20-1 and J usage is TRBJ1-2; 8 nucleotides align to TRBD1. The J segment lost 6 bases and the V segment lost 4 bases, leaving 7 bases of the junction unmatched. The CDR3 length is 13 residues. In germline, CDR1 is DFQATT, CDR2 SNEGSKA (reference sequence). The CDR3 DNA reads TGCAGTGCTACAGGGGGCGGTTTGCATGGCTACACCTTC. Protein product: CSATGGGLHGYTF.

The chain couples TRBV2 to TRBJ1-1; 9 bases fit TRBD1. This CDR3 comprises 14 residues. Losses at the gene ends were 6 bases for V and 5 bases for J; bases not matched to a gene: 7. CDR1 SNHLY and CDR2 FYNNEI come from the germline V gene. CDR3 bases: TGTGCCAGCAGCTTTGACAGGGGGGGAACTGAAGCTTTCTTT. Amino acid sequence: CASSFDRGGTEAFF.

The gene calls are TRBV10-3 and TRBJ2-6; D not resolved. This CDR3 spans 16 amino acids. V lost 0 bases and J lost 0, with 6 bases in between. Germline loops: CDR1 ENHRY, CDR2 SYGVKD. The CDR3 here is CAISESGSSGANVLTF. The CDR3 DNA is TGTGCCATCAGTGAGTCAGGAAGCTCTGGGGCCAACGTCCTGACTTTC.

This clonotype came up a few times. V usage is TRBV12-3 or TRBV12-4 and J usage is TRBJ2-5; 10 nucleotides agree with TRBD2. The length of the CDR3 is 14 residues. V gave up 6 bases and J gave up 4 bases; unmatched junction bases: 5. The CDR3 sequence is CASSNGTSVETQYF. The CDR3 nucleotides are TGTGCCAGCAGCAACGGGACTAGCGTAGAGACCCAGTACTTC.

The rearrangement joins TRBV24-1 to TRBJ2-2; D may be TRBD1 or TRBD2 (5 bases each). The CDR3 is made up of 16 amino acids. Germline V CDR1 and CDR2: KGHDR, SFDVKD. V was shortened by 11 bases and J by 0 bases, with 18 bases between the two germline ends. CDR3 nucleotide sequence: TGTGCCAGCTCACCATTCCCGGGGCCGAACACCGGGGAGCTGTTTTTT. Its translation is CASSPFPGPNTGELFF.